At least ten counts were recorded for the clone carrying this T cell receptor (beta chain). Amplification from RNA transcripts yielded the TCR beta CDR3 regions. The authors performed first-round RT-PCR with HTBI primers and then a second-round multiplex PCR. TCRdb fed the multiplex PCR reads into MiXCR, producing one record per CDR3 protein. The data show roughly 350,000 distinct CDR3 sequences, approximately 18% seen once. None of the included patients had other autoimmune diseases, uncontrolled infections, pregnancy or lactation, as these led to exclusion. V dropped 7 bases and J dropped 1 base, with 14 bases sitting between them. Looked up from germline, CDR1 is MDHEN and CDR2 is SYDVKM. This CDR3 has 14 residues. The data originate from a study of Graves' ophthalmopathy and Graves' hyperthyroidism.

The sequenced sample was peripheral blood. This sequence was found in an adult woman with stable Graves' hyperthyroidism. This chain joins TRBV28 and TRBJ2-7; D is possibly TRBD2 (6 bases). The CDR3: CASTPVGGSYEQYF. The CDR3 DNA reads as TGTGCCAGCACCCCGGTGGGAGGATCCTACGAGCAGTACTTC.